The 30 T cell receptor beta chains listed next were all sequenced from one sample in a study of CXCR3-negative and CXCR3-positive naive CD8 T cells. In preparing the TRB cDNA libraries, 5' RACE with UMI labels was used. Reprocessing the 5' RACE reads, TCRdb reports a single entry for every CDR3 protein and omits DNA. Its table lists around 50,000 distinct CDR3 sequences. Study-level points and caveats: More hydrophobic TRB CDR3s occurred in CXCR3-positive than in CXCR3-negative naive cells.

The antigens these receptors bind are not known. Sequencing used naive CXCR3+ CD8+ T cells from blood. Subset given: CD45RO-CCR7+CD27+CD95- naive CD8+ T cells expressing CXCR3 (TNR3+). All receptors come from a human donor in good health. Some clones in this sample may be carry-over from other donors' samples.

V is TRBV27 and J is TRBJ2-2; the D call of TRBD2 rests on TCRdb alone, since no DNA is present to check it. Germline CDR1 MNHEY, CDR2 SMNVEV (reference sequence). The CDR3 loop spans 17 amino acids. The chain's CDR3 is CASSSVGQALPPGELFF.

The chain employs TRBV5-7 and TRBJ1-5. TRBV5-7 is an ORF for which the function is uncertain. This CDR3 has 14 residues. The CDR3 sequence: CASSYSRENQPQHF.

The V call is TRBV10-2, the J call TRBJ2-3; TCRdb lists TRBD2, though no DNA is available to test this call. The CDR3 is 16 residues long. Germline CDR1 reads WSHSY; CDR2 reads SAAADI. The CDR3 sequence is CASSDISSGVRDTQYF.

The chain links TRBV9 to TRBJ2-3; TCRdb indicates TRBD1, and absent DNA this call remains unverified. The germline CDR1 and CDR2 sequences are SGDLS and YYNGEE. The CDR3 loop spans 14 amino acids. CDR3 protein: CASSVSGGSDTQYF.

The chain couples TRBV28 to TRBJ1-5; TCRdb indicates TRBD1, and absent DNA this call remains unverified. This CDR3 has 18 residues. Germline V gene sequence: CDR1 MDHEN, CDR2 SYDVKM. This CDR3 is CASSQSSNTGSGNQPQHF. Full variable domain (rest looked up from reference TRBV28 and TRBJ1-5): DVKVTQSSRYLVKRTGEKVFLECVQDMDHENMFWYRQDPGLGLRLIYFSYDVKMKEKGDIPEGYSVSREKKERFSLILESASTNQTSMYLCASSQSSNTGSGNQPQHFGDGTRLSIL.

Measured by frequency, this clonotype is medium-sized (0.01 to 0.1%). The chain carries TRBV29-1 and TRBJ2-7. CDR3 size: 13 residues. The germline V gene encodes CDR1 SQVTM and CDR2 ANQGSEA. CDR3 protein: CSVISSESGEQYF.

This chain links TRBV7-6 with TRBJ2-7; the TCRdb D gene call, TRBD2, has no DNA to confirm it. The V gene's germline CDR1 is SGHVS and CDR2 FNYEAQ. The CDR3 loop spans 16 amino acids. CDR3: CASSLGVGLLSYEQYF. Full variable domain (missing parts from reference TRBV7-6 and TRBJ2-7): GAGVSQSPRYKVTKRGQDVALRCDPISGHVSLYWYRQALGQGPEFLTYFNYEAQQDKSGLPNDRFSAERPEGSISTLTIQRTEQRDSAMYRCASSLGVGLLSYEQYFGPGTRLTVT.

The chain couples TRBV7-3 to TRBJ2-5. Germline CDR1 SGHTA, CDR2 FQGTGA. This CDR3 region has 13 residues. The CDR3 loop reads CASSLRPAETQYF.

The chain combines TRBV7-9 with TRBJ1-5. This CDR3 spans 13 amino acids. CDR1 is SEHNR and CDR2 is FQNEAQ in the germline V gene (reference sequence). CDR3 region: CASSFSADGPQHF.

The gene calls are TRBV7-9 and TRBJ2-3; the D call from TCRdb, TRBD1, cannot be confirmed without DNA. In germline, CDR1 is SEHNR, CDR2 FQNEAQ (reference sequence). The CDR3 covers 15 residues. The CDR3 loop reads CASSSFGTSTDTQYF.

The rearrangement joins TRBV7-8 to TRBJ1-5; TCRdb returns TRBD1, unconfirmable since there is no DNA. Germline assignment: CDR1 SGHVS and CDR2 FQNEAQ. CDR3 length equals 16 residues. The CDR3 is CASSLQGQGADQPQHF. Combining the CDR3 with reference TRBV7-8 and TRBJ1-5 gives the whole variable domain GAGVSQSPRYKVAKRGQDVALRCDPISGHVSLFWYQQALGQGPEFLTYFQNEAQLDKSGLPSDRFFAERPEGSVSTLKIQRTQQEDSAVYLCASSLQGQGADQPQHFGDGTRLSIL.

The chain employs TRBV4-3 and TRBJ1-1. The CDR3 totals 13 residues. The germline V gene encodes CDR1 LGHNA and CDR2 YSLEER. CDR3: CASSQVQGTEAFF.

The chain recombines TRBV5-1 with TRBJ2-1; TCRdb calls TRBD2, which cannot be checked without DNA. Germline V CDR1 and CDR2: SGHRS, YFSETQ. This CDR3 contains 14 residues. The CDR3 protein is CASSPSGRGNEQFF.

This rearrangement joins TRBV20-1 to TRBJ1-1; TCRdb outputs TRBD1, but without DNA this stays unchecked. This CDR3 contains 17 residues. Germline V gene data show CDR1 as DFQATT and CDR2 as SNEGSKA (reference sequence). CDR3: CSALMSGTVGMNTEAFF.

This rearrangement joins TRBV28 to TRBJ1-1; TCRdb calls TRBD1, which cannot be checked without DNA. This CDR3 is 14 amino acids long. Germline loops: CDR1 MDHEN, CDR2 SYDVKM. CDR3 region: CASSLGGADTEAFF.

The chain links TRBV29-1 to TRBJ1-5; the D call from TCRdb, TRBD1, cannot be confirmed without DNA. The length of the CDR3 is 15 residues. Germline V gene lookup returns CDR1 SQVTM and CDR2 ANQGSEA. The CDR3 reads CSVEGGQASNQPQHF.

V is TRBV5-1 and J is TRBJ1-1; TCRdb outputs TRBD1, but without DNA this stays unchecked. The CDR3 covers 16 residues. Per germline, CDR1 SGHRS and CDR2 YFSETQ. CDR3: CASSFGLTGSNTEAFF. Full variable domain (rest looked up from reference TRBV5-1 and TRBJ1-1): KAGVTQTPRYLIKTRGQQVTLSCSPISGHRSVSWYQQTPGQGLQFLFEYFSETQRNKGNFPGRFSGRQFSNSRSEMNVSTLELGDSALYLCASSFGLTGSNTEAFFGQGTRLTVV.

V gene TRBV23-1 combines with J gene TRBJ2-1; the TCRdb call, TRBD1, lacks DNA for checking. TRBV23-1 is assigned to the ORF class and has an uncertain function. This CDR3 is 16 amino acids long. CDR3 sequence reads: CASSQSRAGPYNEQFF.

The rearrangement joins TRBV12-3 or TRBV12-4 to TRBJ1-2. The CDR3 runs 14 residues. The CDR3 sequence: CASSLDTAIYGYTF.

The chain is built from TRBV3-1 and TRBJ1-5; with no DNA, the TCRdb D assignment of TRBD1 cannot be verified. The CDR3 runs 16 residues. Germline values: CDR1 LGHDT, CDR2 YNNKEL (reference sequence). The CDR3 spells CASSRTGSESNQPQHF.

Here the CDR3 reads CASGSTETYEQYF. J is TRBJ2-7 and V is TRBV12-5; there is no DNA to check the TCRdb D call of TRBD1. The CDR3 sequence is 13 residues long. Germline V gene lookup returns CDR1 LGHNT and CDR2 FRNRAP.

The chain is built from TRBV20-1 and TRBJ2-3; TCRdb designates TRBD2, a call that cannot be tested without DNA. Germline CDR1 reads DFQATT; CDR2 reads SNEGSKA (reference sequence). This CDR3 is 16 amino acids long. The CDR3 is CSARTSGDYSTDTQYF.

The chain is built from TRBV12-3 or TRBV12-4 and TRBJ2-1; TCRdb returns TRBD2, unconfirmable since there is no DNA. The CDR3 consists of 18 residues. CDR3 protein: CASTGDFRSPNSYNEQFF.

The chain couples TRBV10-3 to TRBJ2-7; the TRBD2 assignment by TCRdb is unverifiable without DNA. Germline values: CDR1 ENHRY, CDR2 SYGVKD. The CDR3 contains 14 residues. The CDR3 is CAVTAVVEGNEQYF.

The chain employs TRBV6-2 or TRBV6-3 and TRBJ2-7; the TCRdb D gene call, TRBD2, has no DNA to confirm it. Looked up from germline, CDR1 is MNHEY and CDR2 is SVGEGT. This CDR3 spans 16 amino acids. CDR3 amino acids: CASSVPHGLASYEQYF.

V usage is TRBV4-2 and J usage is TRBJ2-7. Per germline, CDR1 LGHNA and CDR2 YNFKEQ. This CDR3 is built from 13 residues. The CDR3 sequence is CASSQGGSYEQYF.

Measured by frequency, this clonotype is medium-sized. The chain employs TRBV4-3 and TRBJ2-3; the TCRdb call, TRBD2, lacks DNA for checking. The CDR3 consists of 18 residues. The germline gives CDR1 LGHNA, CDR2 YSLEER. This CDR3 is CASSQKAGGPRSTDTQYF.

This rearrangement joins TRBV5-6 to TRBJ2-7; TCRdb returns TRBD2, unconfirmable since there is no DNA. The CDR3 consists of 14 residues. Germline V gene lookup returns CDR1 SGHDT and CDR2 YYEEEE. CDR3 region: CASSFEERTYEQYF.

This chain joins TRBV9 and TRBJ2-7; the D gene TCRdb calls, TRBD1, cannot be checked with no DNA. CDR3 length: 14 amino acids. Germline assignment: CDR1 SGDLS and CDR2 YYNGEE. CDR3 in amino acids: CASSVGGHPYEQYF. The entire variable domain, with the rest obtained from reference TRBV9 and TRBJ2-7, is as follows: DSGVTQTPKHLITATGQRVTLRCSPRSGDLSVYWYQQSLDQGLQFLIQYYNGEERAKGNILERFSAQQFPDLHSELNLSSLELGDSALYFCASSVGGHPYEQYFGPGTRLTVT.

Judged by frequency, this clonotype is medium-sized. The chain carries TRBV7-7 and TRBJ2-1. Germline CDR1 SSHAT, CDR2 FNYEAQ (reference sequence). The CDR3 runs 13 residues. CDR3 in amino acids: CASSLDFRNEQFF.